These 9 T cell receptor beta chains were all obtained from the same sample, sequenced in a study of blood T cell repertoires in COVID-19. Sequenced by immunoSEQ multiplex PCR; TCRdb stores in-frame clones only, minus some. Here the sample spans roughly 31,000 clones, roughly nine tenths being singletons. The sample comprised peripheral blood. The receptors here all came from a human donor with active COVID-19. The donor label of this sample is uncertain.

The gene calls are TRBV3-1 (or the pseudogene TRBV3-2) and TRBJ1-1, with D possibly TRBD1 on 5 matching bases. V gave up 1 base and J gave up 7 bases, with 10 bases separating them. Germline CDR1 LGHDT, CDR2 YNNKEL (reference sequence). There are 13 residues in the CDR3. Here the CDR3 DNA reads TGTGCCAGCAGCCAAGGGAGGGGTGGTGAAGCTTTCTTT. Encoded protein: CASSQGRGGEAFF.

J is TRBJ1-1 and V is TRBV7-3; the match to TRBD1 covers 8 bases. Germline V gene lookup returns CDR1 SGHTA and CDR2 FQGTGA. This CDR3 has 15 residues. V shed 3 bases and J 2 bases; nucleotides not matched to a gene: 5. The CDR3 region has the DNA TGTGCCAGCAGCTTTAATACAGGGGGTAACACTGAAGCTTTCTTT. This translates into CASSFNTGGNTEAFF.

This clone was detected once. V and J are TRBV5-1 and TRBJ2-3, with 8 bases aligning to TRBD1. This CDR3 spans 17 amino acids. J was trimmed by 1 base and V by 4 bases; bases with no gene match: 11. CDR1 and CDR2 from the germline V gene are SGHRS and YFSETQ. The CDR3 here is CASSHGGGTGRTDTQYF. CDR3 nucleotides: TGCGCCAGCAGCCACGGTGGGGGGACAGGTCGCACAGATACGCAGTATTTT.

This clone was counted a few times. This chain joins TRBV6-2 or TRBV6-3 and TRBJ1-6; perhaps TRBD1 as D (5 bases). The V gene lost 6 bases and the J gene lost 2 bases, with 8 bases spanning the gap. This CDR3 has 14 amino acids. The germline V gene encodes CDR1 MNHEY and CDR2 SVGEGT. This chain's CDR3 is CASSWTPYNSPLHF. DNA for the CDR3: TGTGCCAGCAGCTGGACACCCTATAATTCACCCCTCCACTTT.

This rearrangement joins TRBV19 to TRBJ2-5; 11 bases align to TRBD1. The J segment lost 5 bases and the V segment lost 2 bases, leaving 4 bases of the junction unmatched. Looked up from germline, CDR1 is LNHDA and CDR2 is SQIVND (reference sequence). The CDR3 extends over 15 amino acids. The CDR3 coding sequence is TGTGCCAGTAGTATAATGGGACAGGGGGGGGAGACCCAGTACTTC. Protein sequence: CASSIMGQGGETQYF.

V usage is TRBV19 and J usage is TRBJ2-7; possibly TRBD1 for D (6 bases). There are 13 residues in the CDR3. V was shortened by 2 bases and J by 3 bases, with 8 bases between the two germline ends. The V gene's germline CDR1 is LNHDA and CDR2 SQIVND (reference sequence). The CDR3 loop is CASSINRDYEQYF. The CDR3 DNA follows: TGTGCCAGTAGTATAAACAGGGACTACGAGCAGTACTTC.

This rearrangement joins TRBV2 to TRBJ1-5; 7 positions agree with TRBD1. The germline gives CDR1 SNHLY, CDR2 FYNNEI. There are 13 residues in the CDR3. V lost 8 bases to trimming and J lost 3 bases; unmatched junction nucleotides: 4. This CDR3 is CASLGQVNQPQHF. The DNA of the CDR3 is TGTGCCAGCCTTGGACAGGTCAATCAGCCCCAGCATTTT.

The chain recombines TRBV27 with TRBJ1-4; 9 bases align to TRBD1. This CDR3 is 16 amino acids long. Trimming removed 3 bases from V and 7 bases from J; junction bases left unmatched: 9. Germline V gene lookup returns CDR1 MNHEY and CDR2 SMNVEV (reference sequence). In DNA, the CDR3 is TGTGCCAGCAGTTTCGAAACCGGGACAGGGCTTGAAAAACTGTTTTTT. The encoded protein is CASSFETGTGLEKLFF.

This clone was counted between two and nine times. The J gene is TRBJ2-1, the V gene TRBV18; D may be TRBD1 (6 bases). CDR1 KGHSH and CDR2 LQKENI come from the germline V gene. This CDR3 comprises 15 residues. V shed 1 base and J shed 5 bases, with 12 bases lying between them. The CDR3 DNA is TGTGCCAGCTCACCACAGGGGGATACCAACAATGAGCAGTTCTTC. It encodes CASSPQGDTNNEQFF.